The 27 T cell receptor beta chains given below trace back to one sample, sequenced in a study of blood T cell repertoires in COVID-19 (dated by TCRdb to 2020 to 2022). Libraries were constructed by the immunoSEQ multiplex PCR assay. The source is immuneACCESS, and TCRdb retained only in-frame sequences with V and J called. Part of the clones is not carried over; for the studies checked, unresolved V genes explain less than half of this, and the remainder is unexplained. Counted in this sample were hundreds of thousands of clones; 88% of them appeared once. The ten biggest clones cover 3.5% to 4.5% of the sample. Sequenced: peripheral blood. The source of these receptors is a woman aged 50 to 65 with active or convalescent COVID-19.

The chain joins TRBV10-2 to TRBJ2-5, with D perhaps TRBD2 (6 bases). V was clipped by 6 bases and J by 1 base, with 9 bases between them. CDR1 is WSHSY, CDR2 SAAADI, per germline. This CDR3 comprises 13 residues. CDR3 nucleotide sequence: TGCGCCAGCAGATGGGACTCCCAAGAGACCCAGTACTTC. It encodes CASRWDSQETQYF.

A note on this clone: This may be a read error, as it is one base from a much larger clone. The chain joins TRBV7-2 to TRBJ2-7; D is unclear. Germline V CDR1 and CDR2: SGHTA, FQGNSA. The CDR3 runs 12 residues. V was shortened by 5 bases and J by 0 bases, with 5 bases between the two germline ends. CDR3 region: CASSRSSYEQYF. The CDR3, as DNA: TGTGCCAGCAGCCGTAGCTCCTACGAGCAGTACTTC.

The chain recombines TRBV6-1 with TRBJ2-7; 11 nucleotides agree with TRBD2. This CDR3 contains 19 residues. Germline V lookup: CDR1 MNHNS, CDR2 SASEGT. V dropped 4 bases and J dropped 0; count of bases not matched to a gene: 14. CDR3 bases: TGTGCCAGCAGTGGACCTAGCGGGGGGCCATATTACGACTCCTACGAGCAGTACTTC. Its protein is CASSGPSGGPYYDSYEQYF.

The chain couples TRBV10-3 to TRBJ2-7, with TRBD2 matching 9 bases. Losses at the gene ends were 4 bases for V and 7 bases for J; bases not matched to a gene: 11. The length of the CDR3 is 15 residues. Germline V CDR1 and CDR2: ENHRY, SYGVKD. The CDR3 DNA follows: TGTGCCATCAGTGCGATAGCGGGAGAACGGCGTGAGCAGTACTTC. It is translated as CAISAIAGERREQYF.

This clone was picked up one time. The chain links TRBV7-9 to TRBJ1-1; D not resolved. This CDR3 region has 12 residues. The germline V gene encodes CDR1 SEHNR and CDR2 FQNEAQ (reference sequence). Trimming left V 2 bases short and J 7 bases short, with 8 bases between. CDR3 sequence: CASSLRGLEAFF. As DNA, the CDR3 is TGTGCCAGCAGCTTAAGAGGCCTTGAAGCTTTCTTT.

This chain joins TRBV9 and TRBJ1-5; D not certain. Germline V gene data show CDR1 as SGDLS and CDR2 as YYNGEE. V was trimmed by 0 bases and J by 5 bases, leaving 12 bases between them. This CDR3 contains 15 residues. The CDR3 DNA is TGTGCCAGCAGCGTAGGACCCTCGGGAGATCAGCCCCAGCATTTT. Protein sequence: CASSVGPSGDQPQHF.

The chain recombines TRBV2 with TRBJ1-2; tentatively, D is TRBD1 (5 bases). Trimming shortened V by 2 bases and J by 4 bases, and 14 bases separated the two germline ends. Per the germline V gene, CDR1 is SNHLY and CDR2 is FYNNEI. The CDR3 runs 15 residues. CDR3 sequence (DNA): TGTGCCAGCAGTGAAACAGGTTTGCCCAGCTATGGCTACACCTTC. Protein: CASSETGLPSYGYTF.

This chain connects TRBV18 to TRBJ2-7; 10 bases are a match to TRBD2. J lost 7 bases, V lost 3 bases, and 12 bases had no gene match. Germline CDR1 and CDR2: KGHSH and LQKENI. This CDR3 spans 16 amino acids. The CDR3 DNA follows: TGTGCCAGCTCACCTAATCATAGCGGGGGGATAGAAGAGCAGTACTTC. Amino acid sequence: CASSPNHSGGIEEQYF. Full variable domain (outside the CDR3, taken from reference TRBV18 and TRBJ2-7): NAGVMQNPRHLVRRRGQEARLRCSPMKGHSHVYWYRQLPEEGLKFMVYLQKENIIDESGMPKERFSAEFPKEGPSILRIQQVVRGDSAAYFCASSPNHSGGIEEQYFGPGTRLTVT.

This chain joins TRBV24-1 and TRBJ1-5; D uncertain. CDR1 and CDR2 (germline): KGHDR, SFDVKD. V was pared by 8 bases and J by 1 base, with 23 bases between. The CDR3 runs 18 residues. This CDR3 reads CATTHRQVHSGSNQPQHF. The CDR3 DNA reads as TGTGCCACCACTCATCGGCAGGTTCACAGTGGGAGCAATCAGCCCCAGCATTTT.

The chain recombines TRBV6-6 with TRBJ2-7; 9 positions agree with TRBD1. Germline CDR1 and CDR2: MNHNY and SVGAGI (reference sequence). Trimming took 6 bases from V and 0 from J; bases not matched to a gene: 24. CDR3 length equals 21 residues. CDR3 bases: TGTGCCAGCAGCCTATCCTCTTCAGGCATCAACTGGGACAGGGACTCCTACGAGCAGTACTTC. Its translation is CASSLSSSGINWDRDSYEQYF.

The chain uses TRBV25-1 and TRBJ1-1, with 7 bases matching TRBD1. The CDR3 has 15 amino acids. The germline gives CDR1 MGHDK, CDR2 SYGVNS. V trimming: 3 bases; J trimming: 3 bases; junction bases outside the gene matches: 7. The CDR3 nucleotides are TGTGCCAGCAGTGAGCCCAAAACAGGGGACACTGAAGCTTTCTTT. It encodes CASSEPKTGDTEAFF. Drawing the rest from reference TRBV25-1 and TRBJ1-1, the complete variable domain is EADIYQTPRYLVIGTGKKITLECSQTMGHDKMYWYQQDPGMELHLIHYSYGVNSTEKGDLSSESTVSRIRTEHFPLTLESARPSHTSQYLCASSEPKTGDTEAFFGQGTRLTVV.

The chain carries TRBV6-5 and TRBJ2-7, with 9 bases aligning to TRBD1. Losses at the gene ends were 6 bases for V and 3 bases for J; bases not matched to a gene: 3. Germline V gene sequence: CDR1 MNHEY, CDR2 SVGAGI. The CDR3 extends over 13 amino acids. The CDR3, as DNA: TGTGCCAGCAGGCGGGACAGGGACTACGAGCAGTACTTC. This translates into CASRRDRDYEQYF.

This chain links TRBV4-2 with TRBJ2-2; 13 positions match TRBD2. J lost 7 bases, V lost 4 bases, and 9 bases had no gene match. The CDR3 is 17 amino acids. Germline V lookup: CDR1 LGHNA, CDR2 YNFKEQ. As DNA, the CDR3 is TGTGCCAGCAGCCCTGGCGGACTAGCGGGAGTAGGCGGGGAGCTGTTTTTT. It is translated as CASSPGGLAGVGGELFF.

This rearrangement joins TRBV29-1 to TRBJ1-4, with 7 bases matching TRBD1. CDR1 is SQVTM, CDR2 ANQGSEA, per germline. The CDR3 totals 14 residues. Trimming removed 6 bases from V and 3 bases from J; junction bases left unmatched: 7. The CDR3 is CSVRKGAPNEKLFF. DNA for the CDR3: TGCAGCGTCCGAAAGGGGGCACCTAATGAAAAACTGTTTTTT. Full variable domain (missing parts from reference TRBV29-1 and TRBJ1-4): SAVISQKPSRDICQRGTSLTIQCQVDSQVTMMFWYRQQPGQSLTLIATANQGSEATYESGFVIDKFPISRPNLTFSTLTVSNMSPEDSSIYLCSVRKGAPNEKLFFGSGTQLSVL.

The J gene is TRBJ1-1, the V gene TRBV19; D gene unclear. The germline V gene has CDR1 LNHDA and CDR2 SQIVND (reference sequence). The CDR3 is 10 amino acids. Trimming took 7 bases from V and 6 from J, leaving 6 bases between them. CDR3 amino acids: CASIAAEAFF. CDR3 coding DNA: TGTGCCAGTATCGCGGCTGAAGCTTTCTTT. Variable domain in full (rest from reference TRBV19 and TRBJ1-1): DGGITQSPKYLFRKEGQNVTLSCEQNLNHDAMYWYRQDPGQGLRLIYYSQIVNDFQKGDIAEGYSVSREKKESFPLTVTSAQKNPTAFYLCASIAAEAFFGQGTRLTVV.

This clone was observed once. The rearrangement joins TRBV19 to TRBJ1-1, with a possible D match to TRBD1 (5 bases). CDR3 size: 16 residues. Trimming cost V 8 bases and J 1 base, with 20 bases left between them. Germline values: CDR1 LNHDA, CDR2 SQIVND (reference sequence). CDR3 nucleotides: TGTGCCAGTGCCTTGAACAGGCATACACAGAACACTGAAGCTTTCTTT. It specifies CASALNRHTQNTEAFF.

This rearrangement joins TRBV14 to TRBJ1-6; D remains ambiguous. Trimming removed 4 bases from V and 0 bases from J, with 7 bases in between. The CDR3 consists of 15 residues. Germline lookup yields CDR1 SGHDN and CDR2 FVKESK. The CDR3 sequence: CASSPRSSYNSPLHF. The DNA for the CDR3 is TGTGCCAGCAGCCCTAGGAGCTCCTATAATTCACCCCTCCACTTT.

This clone occurred a few times. The chain is built from TRBV6-5 and TRBJ2-7; 7 positions match TRBD1. V shed 0 bases and J 4 bases; nucleotides not matched to a gene: 3. CDR3 length: 14 residues. CDR1 and CDR2 (germline): MNHEY, SVGAGI. The CDR3 region has the DNA TGTGCCAGCAGTTACTCACAGGGGCGGTACGAGCAGTACTTC. Encoded protein: CASSYSQGRYEQYF.

J is TRBJ2-1 and V is TRBV19; 12 bases fit TRBD2. V lost 6 bases and J lost 5; bases outside the gene matches: 11. The CDR3 has 17 amino acids. Germline-derived CDR1 and CDR2 are LNHDA and SQIVND (reference sequence). Here the CDR3 DNA reads TGTGCCAGTAGCCCCGCGAGGACTAGCGGGAACAACAATGAGCAGTTCTTC. Protein product: CASSPARTSGNNNEQFF. Supplemented by reference TRBV19 and TRBJ2-1, the full variable domain reads DGGITQSPKYLFRKEGQNVTLSCEQNLNHDAMYWYRQDPGQGLRLIYYSQIVNDFQKGDIAEGYSVSREKKESFPLTVTSAQKNPTAFYLCASSPARTSGNNNEQFFGPGTRLTVL.

This sequence joins TRBV25-1 and TRBJ2-2; D is possibly TRBD2 (6 bases). The CDR3 runs 14 residues. Germline values: CDR1 MGHDK, CDR2 SYGVNS. Trimming pared 5 bases from V and 7 bases from J, leaving 14 bases between. The CDR3 reads CASSPREDGGELFF. The DNA of the CDR3 is TGTGCCAGCAGTCCCAGGGAGGATGGCGGGGAGCTGTTTTTT.

In its sample, this clone was seen a few times. The rearrangement joins TRBV10-3 to TRBJ2-7; D unclear. The CDR3 loop spans 12 amino acids. The V gene's germline CDR1 is ENHRY and CDR2 SYGVKD. The V gene lost 10 bases and the J gene lost 4 bases, with 14 bases spanning the gap. CDR3 in amino acids: CATAPTEYEQYF. In DNA, the CDR3 is TGTGCCACCGCCCCAACTGAATACGAGCAGTACTTC.

This chain joins TRBV4-1 and TRBJ1-2; 12 bases are a match to TRBD1. The germline gives CDR1 MGHRA, CDR2 YSYEKL. This CDR3 has 15 residues. V shed 5 bases, J shed 8 bases, and the junction held 9 bases outside the gene matches. The CDR3 is CASSADPGQGAGYTF. CDR3 sequence (DNA): TGCGCCAGCAGCGCCGACCCGGGACAGGGGGCAGGCTACACCTTC.

V is TRBV5-4 and J is TRBJ1-1; possibly TRBD1 for D (6 bases). Trimming shortened V by 3 bases and J by 5 bases, and 23 bases separated the two germline ends. The CDR3 contains 17 residues. The germline V gene has CDR1 SGHNT and CDR2 YYREEE (reference sequence). As DNA, the CDR3 is TGTGCCAGCAGCTACGGACAGATCCAGTCTTCGAAGACTGAAGCTTTCTTT. Its translation is CASSYGQIQSSKTEAFF.

This clone has more than one count but fewer than ten. V gene TRBV4-2 combines with J gene TRBJ1-1, with 11 bases identical to TRBD1. The germline V gene encodes CDR1 LGHNA and CDR2 YNFKEQ. V dropped 4 bases and J dropped 8; count of bases not matched to a gene: 6. This CDR3 comprises 14 residues. CDR3 in DNA: TGTGCCAGCAGCCCTAGGGACAGGGGGACGGAAGCTTTCTTT. It codes for CASSPRDRGTEAFF.

This chain connects TRBV30 to TRBJ1-1, with TRBD1 matching 7 bases. CDR3 length: 11 residues. The V segment lost 8 bases and the J segment 0 bases; nucleotides outside the gene matches: 0. Germline-derived CDR1 and CDR2 are GTSNPN and SVGIG (reference sequence). As DNA, the CDR3 is TGTGCCGGGACAGTGAACACTGAAGCTTTCTTT. It yields the protein CAGTVNTEAFF. The variable domain in full, completed from reference TRBV30 and TRBJ1-1, reads SQTIHQWPATLVQPVGSPLSLECTVEGTSNPNLYWYRQAAGRGLQLLFYSVGIGQISSEVPQNLSASRPQDRQFILSSKKLLLSDSGFYLCAGTVNTEAFFGQGTRLTVV.

The J gene is TRBJ2-7, the V gene TRBV25-1; 14 positions match TRBD2. The CDR3 sequence is 15 residues long. V gave up 4 bases and J gave up 5 bases; unmatched junction bases: 4. Per the germline V gene, CDR1 is MGHDK and CDR2 is SYGVNS. CDR3 amino acids: CASSGGTSGSDEQYF. In DNA, the CDR3 is TGTGCCAGCAGTGGGGGGACTAGCGGGAGCGACGAGCAGTACTTC.

Concerning this clone itself: Additional DNA sequences in this sample encode the identical CDR3. The chain has TRBV11-2 and TRBJ2-1, with D perhaps TRBD2 (6 bases). The V gene lost 1 base and the J gene lost 2 bases, with 6 bases spanning the gap. This CDR3 contains 14 residues. CDR1 SGHAT and CDR2 FQNNGV come from the germline V gene. CDR3 protein: CASSLAGAYNEQFF. The CDR3 bases are TGTGCCAGCAGCTTAGCGGGAGCCTACAATGAGCAGTTCTTC.